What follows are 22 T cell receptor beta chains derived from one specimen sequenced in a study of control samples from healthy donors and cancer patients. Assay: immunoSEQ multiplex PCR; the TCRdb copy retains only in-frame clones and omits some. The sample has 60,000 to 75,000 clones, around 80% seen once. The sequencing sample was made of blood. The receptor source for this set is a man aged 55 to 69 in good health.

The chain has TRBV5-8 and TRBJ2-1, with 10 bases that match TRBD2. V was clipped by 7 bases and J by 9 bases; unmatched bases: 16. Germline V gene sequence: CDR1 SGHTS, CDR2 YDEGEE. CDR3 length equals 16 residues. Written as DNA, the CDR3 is TGTGCCAGCGCCCCGGTTCTAGCGGGGGACGTCCCTGAGCAGTTCTTC. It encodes CASAPVLAGDVPEQFF.

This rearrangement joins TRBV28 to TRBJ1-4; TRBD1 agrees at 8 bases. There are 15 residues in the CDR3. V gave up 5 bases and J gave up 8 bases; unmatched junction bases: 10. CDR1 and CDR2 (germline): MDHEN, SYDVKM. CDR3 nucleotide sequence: TGTGCCAGCAGTGGCGCGGACAGGGTGGGGGAAAAACTGTTTTTT. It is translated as CASSGADRVGEKLFF.

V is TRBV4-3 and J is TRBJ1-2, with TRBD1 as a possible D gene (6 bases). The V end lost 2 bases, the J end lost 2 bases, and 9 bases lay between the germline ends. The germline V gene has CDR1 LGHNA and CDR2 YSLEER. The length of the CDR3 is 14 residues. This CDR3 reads CASSQTTGNYGYTF. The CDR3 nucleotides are TGCGCCAGCAGCCAAACCACAGGGAACTATGGCTACACCTTC.

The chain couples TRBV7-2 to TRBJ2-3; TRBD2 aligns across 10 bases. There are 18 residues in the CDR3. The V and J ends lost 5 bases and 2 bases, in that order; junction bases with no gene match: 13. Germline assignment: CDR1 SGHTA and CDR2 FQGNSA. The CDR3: CASSPGPLTSGTTDTQYF. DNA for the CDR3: TGTGCCAGCAGCCCCGGCCCCCTCACTAGCGGGACCACAGATACGCAGTATTTT.

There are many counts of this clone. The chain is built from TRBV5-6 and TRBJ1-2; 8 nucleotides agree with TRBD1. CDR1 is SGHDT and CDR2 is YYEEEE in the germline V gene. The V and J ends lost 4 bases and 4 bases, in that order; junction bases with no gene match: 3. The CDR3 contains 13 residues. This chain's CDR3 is CASSKQGVYGYTF. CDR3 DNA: TGTGCCAGCAGCAAACAGGGGGTCTATGGCTACACCTTC.

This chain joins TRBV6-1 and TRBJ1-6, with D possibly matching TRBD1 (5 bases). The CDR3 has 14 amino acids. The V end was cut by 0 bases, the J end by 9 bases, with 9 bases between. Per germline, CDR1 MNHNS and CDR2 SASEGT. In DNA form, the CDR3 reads TGTGCCAGCAGTGAAGCCGGTAGGGGTTCACCCCTCCACTTT. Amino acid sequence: CASSEAGRGSPLHF.

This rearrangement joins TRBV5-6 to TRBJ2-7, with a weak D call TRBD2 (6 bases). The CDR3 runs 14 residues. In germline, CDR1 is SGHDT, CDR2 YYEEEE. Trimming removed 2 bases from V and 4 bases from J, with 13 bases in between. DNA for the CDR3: TGTGCCAGCAGCTTTGGGGCTAGCGAATACGAGCAGTACTTC. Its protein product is CASSFGASEYEQYF.

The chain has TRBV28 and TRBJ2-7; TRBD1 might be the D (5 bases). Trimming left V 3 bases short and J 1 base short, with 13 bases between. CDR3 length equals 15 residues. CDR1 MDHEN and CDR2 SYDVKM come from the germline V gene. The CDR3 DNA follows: TGTGCCAGCAGTTTCATGGCAGGGCGATCCTACGAGCAGTACTTC. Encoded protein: CASSFMAGRSYEQYF.

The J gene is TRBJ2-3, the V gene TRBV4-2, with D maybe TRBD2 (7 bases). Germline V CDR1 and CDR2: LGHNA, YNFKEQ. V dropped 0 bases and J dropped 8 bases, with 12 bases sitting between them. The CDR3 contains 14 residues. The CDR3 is CASSQEVAGATQYF. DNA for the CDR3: TGTGCCAGCAGCCAAGAAGTGGCGGGGGCTACGCAGTATTTT.

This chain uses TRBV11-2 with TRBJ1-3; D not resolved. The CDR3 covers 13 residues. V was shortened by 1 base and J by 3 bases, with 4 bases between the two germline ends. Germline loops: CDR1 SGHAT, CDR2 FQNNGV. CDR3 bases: TGTGCCAGCAGCTTAGCTGGTGGAAACACCATATATTTT. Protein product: CASSLAGGNTIYF.

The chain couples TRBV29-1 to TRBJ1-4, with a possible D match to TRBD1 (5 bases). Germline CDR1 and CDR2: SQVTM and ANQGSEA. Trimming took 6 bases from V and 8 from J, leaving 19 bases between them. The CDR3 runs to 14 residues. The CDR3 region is CSVAKVAGSEKLFF. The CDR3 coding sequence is TGCAGCGTCGCCAAGGTCGCAGGGAGCGAAAAACTGTTTTTT.

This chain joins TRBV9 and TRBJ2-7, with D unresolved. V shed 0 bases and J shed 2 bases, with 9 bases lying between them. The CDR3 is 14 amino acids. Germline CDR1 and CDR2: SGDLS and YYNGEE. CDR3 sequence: CASSVGAGTYEQYF. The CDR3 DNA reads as TGTGCCAGCAGCGTAGGCGCAGGCACCTACGAGCAGTACTTC.

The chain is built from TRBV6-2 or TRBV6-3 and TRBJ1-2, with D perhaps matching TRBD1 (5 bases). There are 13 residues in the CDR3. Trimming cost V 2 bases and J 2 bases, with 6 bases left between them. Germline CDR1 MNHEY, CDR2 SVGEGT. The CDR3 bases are TGTGCCAGCAGTTACGCAGGGAACTATGGCTACACCTTC. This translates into CASSYAGNYGYTF.

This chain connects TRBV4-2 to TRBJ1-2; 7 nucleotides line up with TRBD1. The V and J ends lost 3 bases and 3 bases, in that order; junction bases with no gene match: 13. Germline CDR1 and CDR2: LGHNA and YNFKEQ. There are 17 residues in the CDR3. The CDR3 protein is CASSQGLGQDSHYGYTF. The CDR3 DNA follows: TGTGCCAGCAGCCAGGGGCTTGGACAGGACAGTCACTATGGCTACACCTTC.

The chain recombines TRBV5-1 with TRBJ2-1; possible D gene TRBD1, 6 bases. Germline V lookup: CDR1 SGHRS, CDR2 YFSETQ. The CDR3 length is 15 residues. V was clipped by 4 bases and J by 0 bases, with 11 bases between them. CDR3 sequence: CASSPEDSSYNEQFF. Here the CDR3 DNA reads TGCGCCAGCAGCCCTGAGGACAGCTCCTACAATGAGCAGTTCTTC.

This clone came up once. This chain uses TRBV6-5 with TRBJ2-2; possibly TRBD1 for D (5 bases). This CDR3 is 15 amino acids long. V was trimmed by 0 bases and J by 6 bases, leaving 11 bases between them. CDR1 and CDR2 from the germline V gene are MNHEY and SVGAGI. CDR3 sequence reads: CASSYSAARAGELFF. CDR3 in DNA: TGTGCCAGCAGTTACTCCGCCGCCAGGGCCGGGGAGCTGTTTTTT.

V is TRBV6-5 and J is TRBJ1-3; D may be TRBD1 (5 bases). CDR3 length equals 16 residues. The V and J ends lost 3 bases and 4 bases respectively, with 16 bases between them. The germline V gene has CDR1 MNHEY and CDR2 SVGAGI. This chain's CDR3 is CASSYAGPNGGNTIYF. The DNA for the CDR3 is TGTGCCAGCAGTTATGCGGGACCGAACGGAGGAAACACCATATATTTT.

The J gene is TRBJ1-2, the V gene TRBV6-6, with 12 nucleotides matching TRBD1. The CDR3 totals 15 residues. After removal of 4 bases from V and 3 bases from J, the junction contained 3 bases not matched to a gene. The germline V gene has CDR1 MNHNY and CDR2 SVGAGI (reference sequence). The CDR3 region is CASSLGTGGDYGYTF. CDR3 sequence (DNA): TGTGCCAGCAGTTTGGGGACAGGGGGCGACTATGGCTACACCTTC.

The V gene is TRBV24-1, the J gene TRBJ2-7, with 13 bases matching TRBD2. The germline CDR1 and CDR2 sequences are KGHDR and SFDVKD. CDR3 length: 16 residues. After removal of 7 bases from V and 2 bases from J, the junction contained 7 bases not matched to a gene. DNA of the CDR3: TGTGCCACCAGATACCTAGGACTAGCGGGAGCCTACGAGCAGTACTTC. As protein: CATRYLGLAGAYEQYF.

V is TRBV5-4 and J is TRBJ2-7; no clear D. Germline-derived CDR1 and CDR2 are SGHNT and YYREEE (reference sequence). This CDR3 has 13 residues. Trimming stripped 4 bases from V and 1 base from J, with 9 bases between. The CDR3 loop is CASSPGRSYEQYF. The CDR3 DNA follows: TGTGCCAGCAGCCCGGGTCGGTCCTACGAGCAGTACTTC. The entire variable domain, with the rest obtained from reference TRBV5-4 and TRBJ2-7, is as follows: ETGVTQSPTHLIKTRGQQVTLRCSSQSGHNTVSWYQQALGQGPQFIFQYYREEENGRGNFPPRFSGLQFPNYSSELNVNALELDDSALYLCASSPGRSYEQYFGPGTRLTVT.

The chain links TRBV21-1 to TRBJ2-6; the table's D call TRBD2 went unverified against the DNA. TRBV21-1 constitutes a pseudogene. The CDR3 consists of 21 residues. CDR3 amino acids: CASSKSYKRLAGGPGANVLTF. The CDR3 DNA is TGTGCCAGCAGCAAATCCTATAAGCGACTAGCGGGAGGGCCTGGGGCCAACGTCCTGACTTTC.

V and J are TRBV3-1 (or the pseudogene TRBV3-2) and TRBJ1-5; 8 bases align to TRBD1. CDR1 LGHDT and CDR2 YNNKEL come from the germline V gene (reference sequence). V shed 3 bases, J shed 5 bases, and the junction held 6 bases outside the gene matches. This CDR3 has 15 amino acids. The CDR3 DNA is TGTGCCAGCAGCCACGGGGACAGGCCGTATCAGCCCCAGCATTTT. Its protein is CASSHGDRPYQPQHF.